This T cell receptor beta chain stems from a study of blood T cell repertoires in COVID-19. The germline V gene has CDR1 SEHNR and CDR2 FQNEAQ (reference sequence). V shed 4 bases and J 5 bases; nucleotides not matched to a gene: 10. The CDR3 spans 16 residues. Only in-frame clones appear in the TCRdb table, and some are missing; sequencing was by immunoSEQ multiplex PCR. Of about 370,000 clones in the sample, about 89% were seen once. Sequencing was done on a sample of peripheral blood. The V gene is TRBV7-9, the J gene TRBJ2-1; 8 nucleotides agree with TRBD1. This TCR was sampled from a woman aged 25 to 39 with COVID-19, enrolled during active disease. The CDR3 nucleotides read TGTGCCAGCAGCTCCACTGACAGGGGATGGGACAATGAGCAGTTCTTC. It is translated as CASSSTDRGWDNEQFF.